This T cell receptor (beta chain) is drawn from a study of control samples from healthy donors and cancer patients. Only in-frame clones appear in the TCRdb table, and some are missing; sequencing was by immunoSEQ multiplex PCR. The data contain 100,000 to 150,000 clones, about nine tenths of them singletons. The CDR3 runs 13 residues. Trimming removed 11 bases from V and 6 bases from J, with 14 bases in between. Germline lookup yields CDR1 MGHRA and CDR2 YSYEKL. The clonotype originates from a man aged 35 to 55 in good health. Sequences were obtained from blood. The chain is built from TRBV4-1 and TRBJ1-6, with TRBD1 as a possible D gene (5 bases). The chain's CDR3 is CAGSQVPNSPLHF. The CDR3, as DNA: TGCGCCGGGTCACAGGTGCCTAATTCACCCCTCCACTTT.